Presented here are 17 T cell receptor beta chains from one specimen sequenced in a study of CD8+ T cells in alopecia areata. Treatment specified: oral pan-JAK inhibitor, 5-10 mg twice daily. RNA was extracted and reverse transcribed into cDNA as the sequencing template. The assay was immunoSEQ multiplex PCR, and TCRdb's table has in-frame clones only and misses some. The sample has 190,000 or so clones; 55% to 75% are singletons. This specimen was CD4+ T cells sorted from blood, taken at week 24, from a patient treated with tofacitinib. These TCRs come from a human donor with alopecia areata.

The chain recombines TRBV5-1 with TRBJ1-1; D is perhaps TRBD1 (6 bases). The CDR3 loop spans 14 amino acids. The V end was cut by 7 bases, the J end by 1 base, with 14 bases between. The germline CDR1 and CDR2 sequences are SGHRS and YFSETQ. The CDR3 region is CASGEGTPNTEAFF. As DNA, the CDR3 is TGCGCCAGCGGAGAAGGGACACCGAACACTGAAGCTTTCTTT.

This chain links TRBV9 with TRBJ2-3; D gene unclear. Trimming left V 0 bases short and J 4 bases short, with 3 bases between. The CDR3 loop spans 12 amino acids. CDR1 is SGDLS and CDR2 is YYNGEE in the germline V gene. CDR3 in DNA: TGTGCCAGCAGCGTAGGGTCAGATACGCAGTATTTT. Its translation: CASSVGSDTQYF.

The J gene is TRBJ2-3, the V gene TRBV23-1; 8 nucleotides line up with TRBD1. TRBV23-1 is flagged as an ORF with uncertain function. The CDR3 has 16 residues. J lost 7 bases, V lost 4 bases, and 13 bases had no gene match. The CDR3 spells CASSPHGQGPSYTQYF. The CDR3 DNA reads TGCGCCAGCAGTCCCCATGGACAGGGTCCCTCCTATACGCAGTATTTT.

The chain couples TRBV7-9 to TRBJ2-1; 12 bases are a match to TRBD2. CDR3 length: 17 residues. Per the germline V gene, CDR1 is SEHNR and CDR2 is FQNEAQ (reference sequence). V was clipped by 5 bases and J by 0 bases; unmatched bases: 5. The CDR3 region is CASSLGLAGSSYNEQFF. The CDR3 DNA reads TGTGCCAGCAGCCTCGGACTAGCGGGGAGCTCCTACAATGAGCAGTTCTTC.

This chain uses TRBV28 with TRBJ2-7; TRBD1 aligns across 10 bases. Germline CDR1 and CDR2: MDHEN and SYDVKM. The CDR3 contains 15 residues. V trimming: 5 bases; J trimming: 5 bases; junction bases outside the gene matches: 9. The CDR3 is CASSMDGTGVNEQYF. The DNA for the CDR3 is TGTGCCAGCAGTATGGACGGGACAGGGGTCAACGAGCAGTACTTC.

This clone was seen once. The V call is TRBV7-3, the J call TRBJ2-7; no reliable D call. V was cut by 3 bases and J by 6 bases, with 18 bases left in between. CDR3 length: 15 residues. CDR1 and CDR2 (germline): SGHTA, FQGTGA. The CDR3 nucleotides are TGTGCCAGCAGCTTCGCCCATTCCCCTCTTTTCGAGCAGTACTTC. It yields the protein CASSFAHSPLFEQYF.

The rearrangement links TRBV6-1 to TRBJ2-2; 8 nucleotides agree with TRBD2. With V trimmed by 8 bases and J by 2 bases, 4 bases remained unmatched. The CDR3 is 14 amino acids. Per the germline V gene, CDR1 is MNHNS and CDR2 is SASEGT. CDR3 in DNA: TGTGCCAGCTGCGTAGCGGGAAACACCGGGGAGCTGTTTTTT. It translates to CASCVAGNTGELFF.

This clone was counted a few times. The J gene is TRBJ2-5, the V gene TRBV2; TRBD1 matches 7 bases. CDR1 is SNHLY and CDR2 is FYNNEI in the germline V gene. CDR3 length: 17 amino acids. The V segment lost 6 bases and the J segment 0 bases; nucleotides outside the gene matches: 13. The CDR3 DNA reads as TGTGCCAGCAGCCGAAGGGGGCGATCGACGTACCAAGAGACCCAGTACTTC. Its translation: CASSRRGRSTYQETQYF. Based on the CDR3 plus reference TRBV2 and TRBJ2-5, the full variable domain is EPEVTQTPSHQVTQMGQEVILRCVPISNHLYFYWYRQILGQKVEFLVSFYNNEISEKSEIFDDQFSVERPDGSNFTLKIRSTKLEDSAMYFCASSRRGRSTYQETQYFGPGTRLLVL.

The rearrangement links TRBV6-6 to TRBJ2-6; D uncertain. The V gene lost 0 bases and the J gene lost 2 bases, with 5 bases spanning the gap. The length of the CDR3 is 15 residues. In germline, CDR1 is MNHNY, CDR2 SVGAGI (reference sequence). The CDR3 DNA reads as TGTGCCAGCAGTTACTCGTTGCCTGGGGCCAACGTCCTGACTTTC. Translated: CASSYSLPGANVLTF.

V gene TRBV29-1 combines with J gene TRBJ1-1; D remains ambiguous. V lost 2 bases to trimming and J lost 4 bases, with 8 bases between them. The CDR3 is 12 amino acids. Germline assignment: CDR1 SQVTM and CDR2 ANQGSEA. CDR3 nucleotide sequence: TGCAGCGTTGAACTTGGAATCACTGAAGCTTTCTTT. Amino acids: CSVELGITEAFF.

The V and J genes are TRBV5-4 and TRBJ2-1, with 9 bases matching TRBD2. The junction had 7 bases not matched to a gene; V was cut back by 2 bases and J by 4 bases. Per germline, CDR1 SGHNT and CDR2 YYREEE (reference sequence). The CDR3 is 16 residues long. The CDR3, as DNA: TGTGCCAGCAGCTTTCTCCGGACTAGCGAGTACAATGAGCAGTTCTTC. Amino acids: CASSFLRTSEYNEQFF.

The chain is built from TRBV5-1 and TRBJ1-5; D is unclear. The germline V gene encodes CDR1 SGHRS and CDR2 YFSETQ. The CDR3 runs 14 residues. Trimming removed 4 bases at V and 7 bases at J, with 15 bases between. As DNA, the CDR3 is TGCGCCAGCAGCCGGGGAGCCCTGGGGCAGCCCCAGCATTTT. As protein: CASSRGALGQPQHF.

This clone was recorded at least ten times. V and J are TRBV7-9 and TRBJ1-2, with 9 positions matching TRBD1. The length of the CDR3 is 14 residues. V shed 2 bases and J 3 bases; nucleotides not matched to a gene: 1. CDR1 is SEHNR and CDR2 is FQNEAQ in the germline V gene (reference sequence). Here the CDR3 reads CASSLTGGHYGYTF. The CDR3 coding sequence is TGTGCCAGCAGCTTAACAGGGGGCCACTATGGCTACACCTTC.

This clone was detected only a few times. The DNA of the CDR3 is TGTGCCAGCTCACCAGACAGACAATCTGGAAACACCATATATTTT. Residues: CASSPDRQSGNTIYF. V gene TRBV18 combines with J gene TRBJ1-3, with TRBD1 as a possible D gene (5 bases). V lost 2 bases and J lost 1, with 9 bases in between. The CDR3 runs to 15 residues. Germline V gene lookup returns CDR1 KGHSH and CDR2 LQKENI.

The V and J genes are TRBV5-1 and TRBJ1-1; no reliable D call. Trimming took off 4 bases at V and 0 bases at J, with 13 bases between the two ends. From germline, CDR1 is SGHRS and CDR2 YFSETQ. This CDR3 region has 15 residues. The CDR3 loop reads CASSPALGLNTEAFF. CDR3 DNA: TGCGCCAGCAGCCCGGCTCTGGGCCTGAACACTGAAGCTTTCTTT. Full variable domain (missing parts from reference TRBV5-1 and TRBJ1-1): KAGVTQTPRYLIKTRGQQVTLSCSPISGHRSVSWYQQTPGQGLQFLFEYFSETQRNKGNFPGRFSGRQFSNSRSEMNVSTLELGDSALYLCASSPALGLNTEAFFGQGTRLTVV.

This clone was detected a few times. This rearrangement joins TRBV6-6 to TRBJ2-5; possibly TRBD1 for D (5 bases). The J call is in doubt because the DNA end fits TRBJ2-7 better. CDR3 length: 13 amino acids. Germline V gene data show CDR1 as MNHNY and CDR2 as SVGAGI (reference sequence). The CDR3 reads CATGARSSYEQYF. The CDR3 DNA reads TGTGCCACTGGGGCTAGGAGCTCCTACGAGCAGTACTTC.

The CDR3 DNA sequence: TGCGCCAGCAGCTTGGGAGGGACTAGGTCCTACGAGCAGTACTTC. It translates to CASSLGGTRSYEQYF. V and J are TRBV5-1 and TRBJ2-7; 8 nucleotides match TRBD2. Germline-derived CDR1 and CDR2 are SGHRS and YFSETQ. The V segment lost 0 bases and the J segment 1 base; nucleotides outside the gene matches: 3. CDR3 length: 15 amino acids.